These T cell receptor beta chains were read from a single sample in a study of T-cell memory formation after mild COVID-19. TCRdb used MiXCR to reprocess the 5' RACE reads, holding one entry per CDR3 protein. The data contain a few hundred thousand distinct CDR3 sequences, roughly 17% of them singletons. The sequenced material came from PBMCs or a T cell subset sorted from them (not recorded which). The source is a young man who had mild COVID-19 (a few samples of this study predate the infection). Cell type and time point are not known. Each CDR3 is given with its conserved first and last residue. The order of the fields is D gene, V gene, clone size, J gene, CDR3 DNA, CDR3 protein. D genes are given only for firm matches. The size field is filled for only some rows; it gives once, few, many or a size class.

>NA|TRBV18|NA|TRBJ2-3
TGTGCCAGCTCAGTAGAAACTGGTTCAGATACGCAGTATTTT
CASSVETGSDTQYF
>NA|TRBV7-9|few|TRBJ2-3
TGTGCCAGCAGCCAAAAGTGGGATACGCAGTATTTT
CASSQKWDTQYF
>NA|TRBV4-2|NA|TRBJ1-2
TGTGCCAGCAGCCAAGATCCTGACTATGGCTACACCTTC
CASSQDPDYGYTF
>TRBD2|TRBV7-3|NA|TRBJ2-2
TGTGCCAGCATCCCCCGGGGTCTGACTAGCGGGGCCGGGGAGCTGTTTTTT
CASIPRGLTSGAGELFF
>TRBD1|TRBV3-1|many|TRBJ2-3
TGTGCCAGCAGCCAAGGGACAGGGGACACAGATACGCAGTATTTT
CASSQGTGDTDTQYF
>NA|TRBV7-2|many|TRBJ2-3
TGTGCCAGCAGCTTAGGAGACAGGCTTAGCACAGATACGCAGTATTTT
CASSLGDRLSTDTQYF
>NA|TRBV4-3|few|TRBJ2-1
TGCGCCAGCAGCCAAGATACAACTCGCGAGCAGTTCTTC
CASSQDTTREQFF
>TRBD2|TRBV7-2|few|TRBJ2-1
TGTGCCAGCAGCCCTTTAGCGGGGGGGACTGAGCAGTTCTTC
CASSPLAGGTEQFF
>NA|TRBV20-1|NA|TRBJ2-7
TGCAGTGCTAGAACTAGGACGGGTCTCTACGAGCAGTACTTC
CSARTRTGLYEQYF
>NA|TRBV12-3/TRBV12-4|NA|TRBJ1-4
TGTGCCAGCAGTTTGGGCGGAGAAAAACTGTTTTTT
CASSLGGEKLFF
>NA|TRBV2|NA|TRBJ2-2
TGTGCCAGCAGTGAAGGGGGAGGCACCGGGGAGCTGTTTTTT
CASSEGGGTGELFF
>NA|TRBV5-1|once|TRBJ1-6
TGCGCCAGCAGCTGGGGGGCGTCCTATAATTCACCCCTCCACTTT
CASSWGASYNSPLHF
>NA|TRBV5-1|many|TRBJ1-6
TGCGCCAGCAGCTTGAACTCCTATAATTCACCCCTCCACTTT
CASSLNSYNSPLHF
>TRBD1|TRBV12-3/TRBV12-4|NA|TRBJ1-2
TGTGCCAGCACGGACAGGCCTAACTATGGCTACACCTTC
CASTDRPNYGYTF
>TRBD2|TRBV24-1|once|TRBJ2-1
TGTGCCACCAGAGCGGGAGTCGCCGATGAGCAGTTCTTC
CATRAGVADEQFF
>NA|TRBV12-3/TRBV12-4|few|TRBJ1-5
TGTGCCAGCAGTTCGACAGAGTTTAATCAGCCCCAGCATTTT
CASSSTEFNQPQHF
>NA|TRBV28|once|TRBJ1-1
TGTGCCAGCCACACGGGGGGGGTGATGAACACTGAAGCTTTCTTT
CASHTGGVMNTEAFF
>NA|TRBV5-1|many|TRBJ2-3
TGCGCCAGCAGCGCTCTCGGGACAACTAGCACAGATACGCAGTATTTT
CASSALGTTSTDTQYF
>NA|TRBV4-1|few|TRBJ1-1
TGCGCCAGCATCCAGAACACTGAAGCTTTCTTT
CASIQNTEAFF
>NA|TRBV6-5|few|TRBJ1-1
TGTGCCAGCAGTTACGGGGGGGGGCGCCTAGCTTTCTTT
CASSYGGGRLAFF
>NA|TRBV4-1|NA|TRBJ2-3
TGCGCCAGCAGCCAAGACTGGCCGCGAAGGGATACGCAGTATTTT
CASSQDWPRRDTQYF
>NA|TRBV29-1|few|TRBJ2-1
TGCAGCGTTGCAACCAAAACAGGGAGGGAGTTCTTC
CSVATKTGREFF
>NA|TRBV6-5|few|TRBJ1-3
TGTGCCAGCAGCCCCGAAGGGACGAGTGGAAACACCATATATTTT
CASSPEGTSGNTIYF
>NA|TRBV7-9|NA|TRBJ2-6
TGTGCACTAGGGGAGATCGGGGAAAGCTCTGGGGCCAACGTCCTGACTTTC
CALGEIGESSGANVLTF
>NA|TRBV5-1|many|TRBJ2-5
TGCGCCAGCAGGTCAGGGGAAGAGACCCAGTACTTC
CASRSGEETQYF
>NA|TRBV28|NA|TRBJ2-2
TGTGCCACCACCCTAAGGGAAAGCTTTAGCTACACCGGGGAGCTGTTTTTT
CATTLRESFSYTGELFF
>NA|TRBV25-1|few|TRBJ1-1
TGTGCCAGCAGTGAATGGAGGGCGACGGACACTGAAGCTTTCTTT
CASSEWRATDTEAFF
>NA|TRBV9|NA|TRBJ2-7
TGTGCCAGCACCCCAGGGGCCACCACATACGAGCAGTACTTC
CASTPGATTYEQYF
>NA|TRBV7-8|few|TRBJ2-2
TGTGCCAGCAGACCCAGGGGCCGCCGGACCGGGGAGCTGTTTTTT
CASRPRGRRTGELFF
>NA|TRBV6-6|NA|TRBJ1-2
TGTGCCAGCAGTCAATCCTTGGAGGGCTACACCTTC
CASSQSLEGYTF
>TRBD1|TRBV27|few|TRBJ2-4
TGTGCCAGCAGGGCGTATGAGGGGGCGAACATTCAGTACTTC
CASRAYEGANIQYF
>TRBD2|TRBV3-1|NA|TRBJ2-7
TGTGCCAGCAGCTTTGGGAGCGGGACCGCCTACGAGCAGTACTTC
CASSFGSGTAYEQYF
>NA|TRBV5-1|NA|TRBJ2-3
TGCGCCAGCAGCTTGTCGGGACTCCTCACAGATACGCAGTATTTT
CASSLSGLLTDTQYF
>TRBD2|TRBV5-6|NA|TRBJ2-5
TGTGCCAGCCAGAGCGGGGGGCCCCAAGAGACCCAGTACTTC
CASQSGGPQETQYF
>TRBD1|TRBV5-1|NA|TRBJ1-4
TGCGCCAGCAGCTTGACCTCGGGACAGGGTGAAAAACTGTTTTTT
CASSLTSGQGEKLFF
>NA|TRBV6-2/TRBV6-3|few|TRBJ2-3
TGTGCCAGCAGCACCCATAAGGAGGGCACAGATACGCAGTATTTT
CASSTHKEGTDTQYF
>NA|TRBV18|NA|TRBJ2-2
TGTGCCAGCTCAAGTCAATCGAACACCGGGGAGCTGTTTTTT
CASSSQSNTGELFF
>NA|TRBV19|NA|TRBJ1-5
TGTGCCAGTAGCACGCAGGGTTATAGCAATCAGCCCCAGCATTTT
CASSTQGYSNQPQHF
>NA|TRBV9|NA|TRBJ2-5
TGTGCCAGCAGCGTAATAGGGTCCCAAGAGACCCAGTACTTC
CASSVIGSQETQYF
>NA|TRBV4-2|few|TRBJ1-5
TGTGCCAGCAGCCAAGATTTCAGTCGGGCAGGGATAATCAGGCCCCAGCATTTT
CASSQDFSRAGIIRPQHF
>TRBD1|TRBV9|few|TRBJ1-1
TGTGCCAGCAGCCCCCGGGACAGGCCTATCACTGAAGCTTTCTTT
CASSPRDRPITEAFF